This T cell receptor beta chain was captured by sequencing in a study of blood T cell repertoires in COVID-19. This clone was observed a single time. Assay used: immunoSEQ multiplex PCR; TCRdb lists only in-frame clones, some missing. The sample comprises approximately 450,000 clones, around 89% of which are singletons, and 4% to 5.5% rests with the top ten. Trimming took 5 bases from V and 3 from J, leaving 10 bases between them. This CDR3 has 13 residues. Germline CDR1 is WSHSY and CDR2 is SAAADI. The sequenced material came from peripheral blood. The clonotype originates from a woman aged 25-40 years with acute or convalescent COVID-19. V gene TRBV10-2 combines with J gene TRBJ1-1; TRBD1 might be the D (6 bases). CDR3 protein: CASSSEGDTEAFF. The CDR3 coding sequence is TGCGCCAGCAGTTCCGAGGGGGACACTGAAGCTTTCTTT.